Below, one T cell receptor beta chain is given with its context. This clone showed up just a few times. No cognate antigen has been identified for it. No much larger clonotype is one base removed from it; base qualities were not supplied. Preparation of the library involved the immunoSEQ multiplex PCR assay. For the multiplex PCR, a mixture combining 60 forward primers for TCR Vbeta segments and 13 reverse primers for TCR Jbeta segments was used. The CDR3 region of rearranged TCR beta genes was amplified from genomic DNA with a multiplex PCR assay. On the Illumina HiSeq System, the amplified TCR beta libraries were sequenced as 87-base-pair reads. The authors' analysis ran thus. In a later analysis, some 80 million unique TCR beta chains were counted across the 650 to 700 repertoires, and about 9.9 million of these chains were shared by at least two donors. Raw reads were error-corrected and collapsed into unique sequences with a nearest-neighbor algorithm that merged closely related sequences to remove PCR and sequencing errors. To assign V, D and J gene segments, CDR3 sequences were aligned to IMGT reference sequences. For a sequence to be retained, a match of at least six nucleotides to both a V gene segment and a J gene segment was required. A rearrangement was called productive if the CDR3 had no stop codons and remained in frame with V and J, and every other rearrangement was called non-productive. Following IMGT convention, CDR3 was defined as the stretch from the second conserved V-encoded cysteine to the conserved J-encoded phenylalanine. The earlier analysis of about 590 of the donors excluded sequences that lacked an unambiguous match to a single V gene segment. An earlier analysis of a few hundred of the donors classified V segments as functional when productive rearrangements were above 56.7% and as segregating when the standard deviation between donors was above 5%. To diagnose cytomegalovirus status from the catalog of TCR beta chain sequences, a statistical classification framework was built. A later analysis assigned V and J genes by comparing TCR nucleotide sequences with IMGT/GENE-DB human TR gene sequences. In a later analysis, CDR3 sequences and most-parsimonious VDJ recombination scenarios were assigned using the TCRdist pipeline. A later analysis defined each TCR beta chain by its CDR3 amino acid sequence plus V-gene family, and excluded reads lacking a unique V-gene family. A later analysis removed several hundred highly shared, low-generation-probability nucleotide sequences to deal with suspected cross-contamination and a sequencing artifact. A later analysis calculated a clonal expansion index for each public chain from normalized within-repertoire ranks of inferred template counts. In a later analysis, generation probabilities were computed using a VDJ recombination model fitted to out-of-frame rearrangements, and the results were checked against IGoR. Hypergeometric tests were used in a later analysis to score TCR-TCR, TCR-HLA and TCR-CMV co-occurrence, with a repertoire-size bias correction applied to the TCR pairs. In a later analysis, false discovery rates were estimated by permuting HLA or CMV assignments 20 times. In a later analysis, co-occurring TCRs were grouped using DBSCAN, and TCRdist sequence similarity was added for clustering within HLA-allele-positive subsets. Co-occurrence clustering excluded repertoires with fewer than 30,000 or more than 120,000 public chains, plus five with anomalous nucleotide sharing. TCRdb's version of the immuneACCESS table is confined to in-frame rearrangements and falls short of the full clone set. An unresolved V gene accounts for under half of the shortfall where checked; the remainder is of unknown origin. V, J and clone size are those of that table, while D and trimming were read from the DNA. The sample table contains roughly 110,000 clones; only one count was recorded for around 80% of them. The biggest ten clones account for under 6.5% of the sample.

The cohort comprised several hundred healthy bone marrow donors. All cohort members were sampled while nominally healthy, although unrecorded immune exposures were likely present. The donor was CMV seropositive and was included in the group of about 290 seropositive cohort members. Each donor provided a peripheral blood sample, and peripheral blood mononuclear cells were used for TCR beta sequencing. The Qiagen DNeasy Blood Extraction Kit was used to extract genomic DNA from the blood cell samples. These data are taken from a study of cytomegalovirus exposure and HLA in healthy donors (dated by TCRdb to the late 2010s). For the wider study: An earlier analysis of approximately 640 of the donors reported about 290 Gb of sequence data and some 100 million unique TCR beta sequences from some 180 million T cells. Roughly 290 gigabases of sequencing data and about 92 million unique TCR sequences made up an early release that covered several hundred HLA-typed donors. Among the roughly 400 genotyped donors, around 79% belonged to the genetic ancestry cluster associated with self-reported Caucasian donors. The study aimed to test whether cataloging public T cell receptors could reveal signatures of past pathogen exposure. Using immunosequencing, the study profiled T cell repertoires from some 670 subjects and related those repertoires to cytomegalovirus serostatus. In addition to the first cohort of hundreds of subjects, a separate validation cohort of 120 different subjects was used. To predict cytomegalovirus infection status, the study brought together high-throughput TCR immunosequencing, statistical association of individual TCRs with disease status, and machine learning. To study patterns of TCR occurrence, a later analysis re-analyzed previously published TCR beta repertoires from 666 donors and added high-resolution HLA genotyping. In the later analysis, no new phenotypic data were used to find candidate immune exposures; instead, reliance was placed on TCR beta sequences and their occurrence across donors. To decide whether each TCR beta V gene segment behaved as functional or pseudogenic, an earlier analysis of fewer than 750 of the donors relied on high-throughput TCR beta sequencing. Donor age, sex, ethnicity and CMV serostatus were compiled alongside the repertoire data. In a later genetic analysis, genome-wide SNP genotypes for about three fifths of the roughly 670 donors were used, and that subset was treated as a discovery cohort. All discovery cohort repertoires had been generated using a single sequencing platform. HLA typing covered class I and class II loci at four-digit resolution. The number of donors typed differed by locus, with roughly 620-630 for A, B, C, DRB1 and DQB1, about 500 for DQA1, 600 to 610 for DPA1, and approximately 470 for DPB1. Four to six DR-DQ haplotypes were handled as single units for association and clustering because linkage in the cohort was strong. Among about 360 genotyped donors of the cohort, an average of about 240,000 unique TCR beta nucleotide sequences were sequenced per donor, around 20% of them non-productive.

Clipping removes 2 bases from V and 6 bases from J, with 7 as the unmatched junction base count. The CDR3, from cysteine to phenylalanine, totals 16 residues. The only DNA kept is the CDR3, 48 bases in frame from the first base. Based on the germline V gene, the CDR1 and CDR2 sequences are MDHEN and SYDVKM. Overall study results and their limits: This cohort had only TCR beta chains sequenced, and the lack of alpha or paired-chain data limited which features could be detected. A cluster of highly shared sequence variants was judged likely to represent a technical artifact of the sequencing pipeline. Linkage disequilibrium might explain the correlated functional status among segregating V segments, but an unknown experimental factor could not be ruled out. The classifier was reported to diagnose cytomegalovirus status with high specificity and sensitivity in both the original and validation cohorts. The presence/absence analyses assumed that sequencing depth was roughly uniform across donors, and that assumption may not be true. Most CMV-associated TCR beta chains appeared to be HLA-restricted in a later analysis, and the HLA associations seemed to be driven largely by CMV exposure. A further reported finding was that TCR beta sequences accurately predicted the HLA-A and HLA-B alleles for most subjects in the first cohort. Some IMGT-functional V segments, including TRBV6-2 and TRBV6-3, could not be distinguished by the 87-base-pair reads and were therefore excluded. In a later analysis, TCR association rates were found to vary across HLA loci, with the most associated TCRs seen for DRB1 alleles and the fewest for HLA-C alleles. In a later genetic analysis, fewer N-insertions in productive TCRs were reported among donors in an Asian-associated ancestry cluster than the approximately 710-donor mean. The only immune exposure information available for the cohort was CMV serostatus. According to a later analysis, parvovirus B19, influenza, CMV and Epstein-Barr virus appeared linked to several top co-occurrence clusters. When HLA alleles, especially DR and DQ, strongly co-occurred, TCR associations were difficult to assign to individual alleles. Some 15 rarely observed V segments, including chromosome 9 orphons, were excluded from the earlier analysis of some 590 of the donors because counts were too low. At a false discovery rate of 0.05, a later analysis linked about 16,000 TCR beta sequences to specific HLA alleles. A few of the identified cytomegalovirus-associated TCR beta chains were confirmed in vitro to be specific for cytomegalovirus antigens. Most TCR sequences were observed very rarely across donors, whereas some public TCRs were present in many individuals. HLA typing was unavailable for some donors at each locus, so association tests used only the typed subset. An association between a missense DCLRE1C variant and V-gene and J-gene trimming of TCR beta chains was found in a later genetic analysis and replicated in an independent cohort. Compared with equally common non-associated chains, HLA-associated TCR beta chains in a later analysis were more clonally expanded and had lower generation probabilities. According to the authors, the approach could potentially be generalized to other disease states and immunological phenotypes. Broadly in line with IMGT annotations, most TCR beta V segments showed up in productive rearrangements about 87% or about 30% of the time in an earlier analysis of 450 to 600 of the donors. The study listed over 150 TCR beta chains as associated with cytomegalovirus.

The sample consisted of PBMCs. Rearrangement joined TRBV28 to TRBJ1-5, with TRBD1 identical over 10 junction bases. The TCR was taken from a woman aged 45 to 65 in good health and CMV-seropositive. CDR3 loop: CASSLRPGQGGQPQHF. The nucleotides are TGTGCCAGCAGTTTAAGGCCAGGACAGGGGGGTCAGCCCCAGCATTTT.